A selection of T cell receptor beta chains follows, all from one sample in a study of cytomegalovirus exposure and HLA in healthy donors. The method was immunoSEQ multiplex PCR; TCRdb's version includes in-frame clones alone and lacks a portion of them. The data show 150,000 or so clones, over 80% seen once. Sequencing was done on a sample of PBMCs. These receptors all stem from a man aged 25-45 years in good health and CMV-seropositive. Each CDR3 is given with its conserved first and last residue. D genes are given only for firm matches. Clone size is shown for a subset of rows, as once, few, many or a class of expanded clone.

>15|TRBJ1-5|-|TRBV27|-
CASSHGGYSNQPQHF
TGTGCCAGCAGCCATGGGGGGTATAGCAATCAGCCCCAGCATTTT
>15|TRBJ1-1|TRBD1|TRBV10-2|-
CASSGADRGITEAFF
TGCGCCAGCAGTGGGGCAGACAGGGGGATAACTGAAGCTTTCTTT
>15|TRBJ2-7|TRBD1|TRBV4-2|-
CASSQGQAVGNEQYF
TGTGCCAGCAGCCAGGGACAGGCCGTGGGGAACGAGCAGTACTTC
>14|TRBJ2-7|-|TRBV4-3|-
CASSQAGISYEQYF
TGCGCCAGCAGCCAAGCGGGGATCTCCTACGAGCAGTACTTC
>15|TRBJ2-1|TRBD2|TRBV27|-
CASTFSGGAYNEQFF
TGTGCCAGCACCTTTAGCGGGGGGGCCTACAATGAGCAGTTCTTC
>14|TRBJ2-5|-|TRBV25-1|-
CASSEYIVEETQYF
TGTGCCAGCAGTGAATATATCGTCGAGGAGACCCAGTACTTC
>16|TRBJ2-1|TRBD2|TRBV5-1|-
CASSQLSSGGADEQFF
TGCGCCAGCAGCCAACTATCTAGCGGGGGGGCCGATGAGCAGTTCTTC
>15|TRBJ2-7|-|TRBV2|once
CASSESGTVRGEQYF
TGTGCCAGCAGTGAGTCCGGGACTGTGCGAGGAGAGCAGTACTTC
>11|TRBJ1-4|-|TRBV11-2|-
CASSFQEKLFF
TGTGCCAGCAGCTTCCAGGAAAAACTGTTTTTT
>15|TRBJ2-5|TRBD2|TRBV4-2|-
CASSQASGYQETQYF
TGTGCCAGCAGCCAAGCTAGCGGGTACCAAGAGACCCAGTACTTC
>17|TRBJ1-2|-|TRBV9|many
CASSRRYETLANYGYTF
TGTGCCAGCAGCCGTAGGTATGAGACACTAGCTAACTATGGCTACACCTTC
>14|TRBJ1-2|-|TRBV7-2|-
CASSLDRSLYGYTF
TGTGCCAGCAGCTTGGACAGATCCCTCTATGGCTACACCTTC
>14|TRBJ2-3|-|TRBV5-6|-
CASSDRQGTDTQYF
TGTGCCAGCAGCGATAGACAGGGCACAGATACGCAGTATTTT
>13|TRBJ1-3|-|TRBV10-2|-
CASSTVGGDTIYF
TGCGCCAGCAGTACAGTGGGGGGGGACACCATATATTTT
>18|TRBJ1-5|TRBD1|TRBV5-8|-
CASSLEQGALVSNQPQHF
TGTGCCAGCAGCTTGGAACAGGGGGCTTTAGTGAGCAATCAGCCCCAGCATTTT
>13|TRBJ2-5|-|TRBV18|-
CASSPTLQETQYF
TGTGCCAGCTCGCCTACCCTTCAAGAGACCCAGTACTTC
>16|TRBJ1-2|TRBD1|TRBV7-8|-
CASSLDRDRNNYGYTF
TGTGCCAGCAGCTTAGACAGGGACAGAAATAACTATGGCTACACCTTC
>10|TRBJ2-3|-|TRBV29-1|-
CSTNTDTQYF
TGCAGCACGAACACCGATACGCAGTATTTT
>17|TRBJ1-1|-|TRBV7-9|-
CASSLGQGTPRSTEAFF
TGTGCCAGCAGCTTAGGGCAGGGGACACCTAGAAGCACTGAAGCTTTCTTT
>15|TRBJ1-2|-|TRBV7-9|-
CASSLNRLERGGYTF
TGTGCCAGCAGCTTAAACCGACTGGAAAGGGGTGGCTACACCTTC
>15|TRBJ1-2|-|TRBV6-5|-
CASSYSVQGGYGYTF
TGTGCCAGCAGTTACTCGGTCCAGGGTGGCTATGGCTACACCTTC
>13|TRBJ1-2|-|TRBV6-5|-
CASLGGGRYGYTF
TGTGCCAGCCTGGGTGGCGGCCGCTATGGCTACACCTTC
>15|TRBJ1-3|TRBD1|TRBV29-1|-
CSVAGTEGSGNTIYF
TGCAGCGTTGCCGGGACAGAGGGCTCTGGAAACACCATATATTTT
>14|TRBJ1-4|TRBD1|TRBV7-9|-
CASRKQGLDEKLFF
TGTGCCAGCAGAAAACAGGGGCTAGATGAAAAACTGTTTTTT
>15|TRBJ2-1|TRBD1|TRBV6-5|-
CASRPQGQGASEQFF
TGTGCCAGCAGACCTCAGGGACAGGGGGCCAGTGAGCAGTTCTTC
>16|TRBJ1-3|TRBD1|TRBV4-3|-
CASSQDLWGQGDTIYF
TGCGCCAGCAGCCAAGATTTATGGGGACAGGGAGACACCATATATTTT
>12|TRBJ1-4|-|TRBV4-1|-
CASSPPDEKLFF
TGCGCCAGCAGCCCCCCGGATGAAAAACTGTTTTTT
>15|TRBJ2-7|-|TRBV4-3|-
CASSQDGAGWGEQYF
TGCGCCAGCAGCCAAGATGGGGCAGGGTGGGGTGAGCAGTACTTC
>12|TRBJ2-7|-|TRBV27|-
CASSFKDTEQYF
TGTGCCAGCAGTTTCAAGGACACCGAGCAGTACTTC
>15|TRBJ2-7|-|TRBV19|once
CASSITAGSSYEQYF
TGTGCCAGTAGTATTACTGCGGGATCCTCCTACGAGCAGTACTTC